What follows describes a single TCR beta chain. Its antigen is undetermined. The PCR used 60 Vbeta and 13 Jbeta primers. Measured with immunoSEQ multiplex PCR; TCRdb has only the in-frame clones, and not every one. The sample comprises approximately 130,000 clones, roughly 83% of which are singletons, and around 1.2% rests with the top ten. These data come from a study of cytomegalovirus exposure and HLA in healthy donors. Study details: The Caucasian-associated ancestry cluster held roughly 81% of roughly 400 genotyped donors.

Study-level findings and limits: By a later analysis, the bulk of CMV-associated TCR beta chains appeared HLA-restricted. Only CMV serostatus was available as immune exposure information.

Germline V gene sequence: CDR1 LGHNA, CDR2 YNFKEQ. Trimming removed 5 bases from V and 3 bases from J; junction bases left unmatched: 4. The CDR3 is 14 amino acids. The material sequenced was PBMCs. This sequence was found in a girl aged 2-10 years in good health and CMV-seronegative. The chain is built from TRBV4-2 and TRBJ1-3; 7 bases align to TRBD1. In DNA form, the CDR3 reads TGTGCCAGCAGCGCGACAGGGTTTGGAAACACCATATATTTT. This gives the protein CASSATGFGNTIYF.